The source of this TCR beta chain is a study of cytomegalovirus exposure and HLA in healthy donors. Study-wide background: An early data release held tens of millions of unique TCRs from HLA-typed donors. Study outcomes and limitations: Previously analyzed data showed that most TCR beta V segments were productive at a frequency of about 87% or about 30%. The majority of TCR sequences were rare, yet some public TCRs appeared in many donors. V- and J-gene trimming in TCR beta was tied to a missense DCLRE1C variant by an analysis performed later.

Germline CDR1 SEHNR, CDR2 FQNEAQ (reference sequence). V was pared by 5 bases and J by 5 bases, with 15 bases between. The CDR3 length is 15 residues. As to this clone: As yet, its antigen is unknown.

Primers for the PCR totalled 60 Vbeta and 13 Jbeta. Some clones are missing from TCRdb's copy, which holds only in-frame ones; the method was immunoSEQ multiplex PCR. The sample has more than 95,000 clones; approximately 83% are singletons. Sequenced input: PBMCs. This chain links TRBV7-9 with TRBJ2-2, with D perhaps TRBD1 (6 bases). The sequence was collected from a woman aged 40 to 55 in good health and CMV-seropositive. The CDR3 loop reads CASSPPDRSTGELFF. For the CDR3, the DNA is TGTGCCAGCAGCCCCCCGGACAGATCAACCGGGGAGCTGTTTTTT. Combining the CDR3 with reference TRBV7-9 and TRBJ2-2 gives the whole variable domain DTGVSQNPRHKITKRGQNVTFRCDPISEHNRLYWYRQTLGQGPEFLTYFQNEAQLEKSRLLSDRFSAERPKGSFSTLEIQRTEQGDSAMYLCASSPPDRSTGELFFGEGSRLTVL.